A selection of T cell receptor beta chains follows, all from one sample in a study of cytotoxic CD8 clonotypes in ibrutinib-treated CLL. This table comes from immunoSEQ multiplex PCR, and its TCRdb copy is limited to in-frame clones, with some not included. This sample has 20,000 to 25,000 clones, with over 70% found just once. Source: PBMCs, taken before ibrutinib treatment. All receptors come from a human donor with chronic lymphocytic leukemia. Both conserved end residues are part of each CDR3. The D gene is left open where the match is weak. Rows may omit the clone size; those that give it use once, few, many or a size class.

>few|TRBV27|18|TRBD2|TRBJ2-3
CASSLSLAGGLSTDTQYF
TGTGCCAGCAGTTTAAGCCTAGCGGGAGGCCTCAGCACAGATACGCAGTATTTT
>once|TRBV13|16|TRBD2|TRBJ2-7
CASSPGGLAESYEQYF
TGTGCCAGCAGCCCCGGCGGGCTAGCGGAGTCCTACGAGCAGTACTTC
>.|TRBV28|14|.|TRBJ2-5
CASSSAGRGETQYF
TGTGCCAGCAGTTCGGCGGGCCGTGGAGAGACCCAGTACTTC
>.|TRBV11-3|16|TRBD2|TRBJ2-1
CASSLFSGGTYNEQFF
TGTGCCAGCAGCTTATTCTCGGGAGGGACCTACAATGAGCAGTTCTTC
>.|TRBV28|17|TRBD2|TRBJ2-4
CASSAGLAPGGKNIQYF
TGTGCCAGCAGTGCCGGACTAGCGCCAGGGGGCAAAAACATTCAGTACTTC
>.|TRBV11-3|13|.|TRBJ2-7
CASSATGTLGQYF
TGTGCCAGCAGCGCTACCGGGACGCTCGGGCAGTACTTC
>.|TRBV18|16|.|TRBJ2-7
CASSPTAASGSYEQYF
TGTGCCAGCTCACCTACTGCCGCGTCAGGCTCCTACGAGCAGTACTTC
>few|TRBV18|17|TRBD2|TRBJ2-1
CASSPRVGGTSGNEQFF
TGTGCCAGCTCACCCCGCGTTGGAGGGACTAGCGGAAATGAGCAGTTCTTC
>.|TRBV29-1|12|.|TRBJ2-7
CSVRATSYEQYF
TGCAGCGTCAGGGCGACCTCCTACGAGCAGTACTTC
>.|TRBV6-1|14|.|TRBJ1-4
CASSGRTGNEKLFF
TGTGCCAGCAGTGGCCGGACGGGGAATGAAAAACTGTTTTTT
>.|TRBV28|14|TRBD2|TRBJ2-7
CASTLGGRIDEQYF
TGTGCCAGCACCCTGGGGGGGAGAATCGACGAGCAGTACTTC
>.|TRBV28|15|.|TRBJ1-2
CASSFYQDTDYGYTF
TGTGCCAGCAGTTTTTACCAGGACACCGACTATGGCTACACCTTC
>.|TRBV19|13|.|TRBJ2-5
CASKELNQETQYF
TGTGCCAGTAAGGAATTGAATCAAGAGACCCAGTACTTC
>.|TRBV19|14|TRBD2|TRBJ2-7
CASSARTSGYEQYF
TGTGCCAGTAGTGCTCGGACTAGCGGTTACGAGCAGTACTTC
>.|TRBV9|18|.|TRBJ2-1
CASSVEGGGLGSYNEQFF
TGTGCCAGCAGCGTAGAAGGAGGAGGGCTCGGATCCTACAATGAGCAGTTCTTC
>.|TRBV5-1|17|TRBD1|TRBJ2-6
CASSLVSQGTGANVLTF
TGCGCCAGCAGCTTGGTTTCACAGGGGACTGGGGCCAACGTCCTGACTTTC
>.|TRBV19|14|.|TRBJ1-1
CASSIISRDTEAFF
TGTGCCAGTAGTATCATTTCTCGGGACACTGAAGCTTTCTTT
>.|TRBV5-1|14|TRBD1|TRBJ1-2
CASSSTTGAKGYTF
TGCGCCAGCAGCTCAACGACAGGGGCTAAAGGCTACACCTTC
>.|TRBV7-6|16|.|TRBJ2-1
CASSLAGQSLLNEQFF
TGTGCCAGCTCCCTTGCCGGACAGAGCCTTCTGAATGAGCAGTTCTTC
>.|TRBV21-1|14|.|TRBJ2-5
CASSHKFWEETQYF
TGTGCCAGCAGCCACAAATTCTGGGAGGAGACCCAGTACTTC
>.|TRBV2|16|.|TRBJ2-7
CASSGSPFESSYEQYF
TGTGCCAGCAGTGGATCGCCGTTTGAGAGCTCCTACGAGCAGTACTTC
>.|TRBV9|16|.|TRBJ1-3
CASSVGMAVSGNTIYF
TGTGCCAGCAGCGTAGGGATGGCAGTCTCTGGAAACACCATATATTTT
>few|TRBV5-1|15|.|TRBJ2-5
CASSPGLQIGETQYF
TGCGCCAGCAGCCCGGGACTTCAGATTGGAGAGACCCAGTACTTC
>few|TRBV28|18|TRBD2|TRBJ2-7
CASSSPTGTSGRSYEQYF
TGTGCCAGCAGTTCCCCCACCGGGACTAGCGGGAGATCCTACGAGCAGTACTTC
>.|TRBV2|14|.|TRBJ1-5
CATSLGGTNQPQHF
TGTGCCACAAGCTTGGGGGGGACCAATCAGCCCCAGCATTTT
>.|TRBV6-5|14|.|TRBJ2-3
CATFKPGYTDTQYF
TGTGCCACCTTTAAACCAGGGTACACAGATACGCAGTATTTT
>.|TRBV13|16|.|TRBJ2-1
CASSPTWVGAYNEQFF
TGTGCCAGCAGCCCCACCTGGGTGGGGGCCTACAATGAGCAGTTCTTC
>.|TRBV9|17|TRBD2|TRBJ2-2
CASSVGGSGRATGELFF
TGTGCCAGCAGCGTAGGAGGTAGCGGGAGGGCCACCGGGGAGCTGTTTTTT
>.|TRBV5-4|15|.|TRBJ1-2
CASSSPGRFGYGYTF
TGTGCCAGCAGCTCACCGGGACGATTTGGCTATGGCTACACCTTC
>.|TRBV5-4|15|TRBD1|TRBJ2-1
CASSLAGTGANEQFF
TGTGCCAGCAGCTTGGCCGGGACAGGGGCCAATGAGCAGTTCTTC
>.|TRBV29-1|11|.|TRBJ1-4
CSAEGGEKLFF
TGCAGCGCCGAAGGAGGCGAAAAACTGTTTTTT
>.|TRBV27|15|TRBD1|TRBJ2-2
CASSRTGLPPGELFF
TGTGCCAGCAGCAGGACAGGCCTCCCTCCGGGGGAGCTGTTTTTT
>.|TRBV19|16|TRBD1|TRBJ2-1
CASSMTGGAFNNEQFF
TGTGCCAGTAGTATGACAGGGGGCGCCTTTAACAATGAGCAGTTCTTC
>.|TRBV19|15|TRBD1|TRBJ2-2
CASSWTGGNTGELFF
TGTGCCAGTAGTTGGACAGGGGGGAACACCGGGGAGCTGTTTTTT
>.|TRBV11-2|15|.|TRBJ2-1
CASSLETTLVDEQFF
TGTGCCAGCAGCTTAGAAACGACTTTGGTGGATGAGCAGTTCTTC
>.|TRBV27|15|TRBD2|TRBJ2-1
CASSRLAGIYNEQFF
TGTGCCAGCAGCAGACTAGCGGGAATCTACAATGAGCAGTTCTTC
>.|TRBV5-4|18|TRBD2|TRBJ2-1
CASSLRLAGVLIYNEQFF
TGTGCCAGCAGCTTGAGGCTAGCGGGAGTCCTCATCTACAATGAGCAGTTCTTC
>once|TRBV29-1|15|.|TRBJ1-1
CSVKPPGTGDPEAFF
TGCAGCGTCAAACCCCCCGGAACAGGAGACCCTGAAGCTTTCTTT
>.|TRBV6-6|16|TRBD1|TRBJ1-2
CASSRLGQGVGYGYTF
TGTGCCAGCAGTCGCCTGGGACAGGGGGTTGGTTATGGCTACACCTTC
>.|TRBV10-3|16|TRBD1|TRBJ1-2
CAISESLTGGRDGYTF
TGTGCCATCAGTGAGTCGTTAACAGGGGGACGGGATGGCTACACCTTC
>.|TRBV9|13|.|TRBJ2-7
CASSPSPNYEQYF
TGTGCCAGCAGTCCGAGCCCCAACTACGAGCAGTACTTC
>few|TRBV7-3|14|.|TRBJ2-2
CASSPWDGAGELFF
TGTGCCAGCAGCCCCTGGGACGGGGCCGGGGAGCTGTTTTTT
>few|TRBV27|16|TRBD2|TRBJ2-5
CASSLSGLAGGETQYF
TGTGCCAGCAGTTTATCGGGACTAGCGGGAGGCGAGACCCAGTACTTC
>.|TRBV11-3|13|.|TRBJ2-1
CASSLLGYNEQFF
TGTGCCAGCAGCTTACTAGGGTACAATGAGCAGTTCTTC
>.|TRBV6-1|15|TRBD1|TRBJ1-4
CASRKDRGLDEKLFF
TGTGCCAGCAGGAAGGACAGGGGGCTGGATGAAAAACTGTTTTTT
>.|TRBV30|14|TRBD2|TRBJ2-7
CAWKPAGGPYEQYF
TGTGCCTGGAAGCCAGCGGGAGGCCCCTACGAGCAGTACTTC
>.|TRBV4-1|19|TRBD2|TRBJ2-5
CASSQGWLPGGRVQETQYF
TGCGCCAGCAGCCAAGGCTGGCTTCCGGGAGGCCGTGTCCAAGAGACCCAGTACTTC
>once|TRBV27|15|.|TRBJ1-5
CASSPMSYSNQPQHF
TGTGCCAGCAGTCCTATGTCCTATAGCAATCAGCCCCAGCATTTT
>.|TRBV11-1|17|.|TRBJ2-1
CASSLALGSASYNEQFF
TGTGCCAGCAGCTTAGCGCTAGGTAGCGCCTCCTACAATGAGCAGTTCTTC
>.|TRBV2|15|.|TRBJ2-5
CASSERSGAGETQYF
TGTGCCAGCAGTGAACGGTCGGGGGCGGGGGAGACCCAGTACTTC
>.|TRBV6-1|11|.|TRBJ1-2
CASSERDGYTF
TGTGCCAGCAGTGAAAGGGATGGCTACACCTTC
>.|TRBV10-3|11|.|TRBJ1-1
CAIRQEQEAFF
TGTGCCATCAGGCAAGAACAGGAAGCTTTCTTT
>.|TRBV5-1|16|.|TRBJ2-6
CASSPTGKTGANVLTF
TGCGCCAGCAGCCCGACAGGAAAGACTGGGGCCAACGTCCTGACTTTC
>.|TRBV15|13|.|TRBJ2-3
CATGNINPGTQYF
TGTGCCACAGGTAACATCAACCCAGGTACGCAGTATTTT
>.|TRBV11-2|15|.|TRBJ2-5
CASSLWAARQETQYF
TGTGCCAGCAGCTTATGGGCGGCCCGCCAAGAGACCCAGTACTTC
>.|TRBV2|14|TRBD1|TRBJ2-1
CASSFGTAYNEQFF
TGTGCCAGCAGTTTCGGGACAGCCTACAATGAGCAGTTCTTC
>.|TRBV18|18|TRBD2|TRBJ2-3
CASSPGLAGGARPDTQYF
TGTGCCAGCTCACCGGGACTAGCGGGAGGTGCCCGGCCAGATACGCAGTATTTT
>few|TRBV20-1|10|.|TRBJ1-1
CSAEYTEAFF
TGCAGTGCTGAGTACACTGAAGCTTTCTTT
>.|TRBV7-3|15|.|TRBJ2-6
CASSLAGAGANVLTF
TGTGCCAGCAGCTTAGCAGGGGCGGGGGCCAACGTCCTGACTTTC
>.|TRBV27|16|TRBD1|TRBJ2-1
CASSLFGTGGYNEQFF
TGTGCCAGCAGTTTATTTGGGACAGGGGGTTACAATGAGCAGTTCTTC